These 6 T cell receptor beta chains were sequenced from one sample in a study of CD8+CD57+ T cells in acquired aplastic anemia. For sequencing, patients were chosen who had shown expansion of CD8+CD57+ cells by flow cytometry. Profiling that covered TCR beta VDJ and CDR3 relied on genomic DNA as its template. TCRdb re-derived calls from the reads in MiXCR, one entry per CDR3 protein. The sample has about 160,000 distinct CDR3 sequences; around half are singletons. The material sequenced was sorted CD4+, CD8+, or CD8+CD57+ T cells (not recorded which) from PBMCs. The receptors derive from a human donor with aplastic anemia.

The chain combines TRBV20-1 with TRBJ2-1; 8 bases align to TRBD2. CDR1 and CDR2 from the germline V gene are DFQATT and SNEGSKA (reference sequence). J gave up 2 bases and V 1 base, and 7 bases lay outside the gene matches. The CDR3 contains 16 residues. The CDR3 loop reads CSARGERGSTYNEQFF. In DNA form, the CDR3 reads TGCAGTGCTAGAGGAGAGCGGGGGTCAACCTACAATGAGCAGTTCTTC.

The rearrangement joins TRBV28 to TRBJ2-3, with D hard to call. CDR3 size: 14 residues. Germline lookup yields CDR1 MDHEN and CDR2 SYDVKM. The ends were cut back, 8 bases at V and 1 base at J, with 13 bases in the middle. The CDR3: CASVSNTRTDTQYF. The CDR3 DNA reads TGTGCCAGCGTATCTAATACCCGCACAGATACGCAGTATTTT.

This rearrangement joins TRBV15 to TRBJ1-5; D gene unclear. The CDR3 runs to 14 residues. V lost 1 base to trimming and J lost 4 bases, with 8 bases between them. The germline V gene has CDR1 LNHNV and CDR2 YYDKDF (reference sequence). The CDR3 loop is CATSRVAVNQPQHF. DNA for the CDR3: TGTGCCACCAGCAGAGTTGCGGTTAATCAGCCCCAGCATTTT.

This chain joins TRBV19 and TRBJ2-3; 7 nucleotides agree with TRBD2. The CDR3 consists of 15 residues. J lost 11 bases, V lost 8 bases, and 19 bases had no gene match. Germline V lookup: CDR1 LNHDA, CDR2 SQIVND (reference sequence). The CDR3 loop is CASSASGITQIKQYF. The CDR3 DNA is TGTGCCAGTTCAGCTAGCGGAATTACACAGATAAAGCAGTATTTT. The complete variable domain, with remaining parts taken from reference TRBV19 and TRBJ2-3, reads DGGITQSPKYLFRKEGQNVTLSCEQNLNHDAMYWYRQDPGQGLRLIYYSQIVNDFQKGDIAEGYSVSREKKESFPLTVTSAQKNPTAFYLCASSASGITQIKQYFGPGTRLTVL.

Only one count was recorded for this clonotype. The CDR3 reads CATSDSGTRGKTQYF. The CDR3, as DNA: TGTGCCACCAGTGATTCCGGGACTAGGGGGAAGACCCAGTACTTC. The chain uses TRBV24-1 and TRBJ2-5; 8 bases are a match to TRBD2. Germline V gene data show CDR1 as KGHDR and CDR2 as SFDVKD. This CDR3 spans 15 amino acids. V was clipped by 2 bases and J by 6 bases; unmatched bases: 7.

The chain employs TRBV29-1 and TRBJ1-1; no clear D. V was pared by 2 bases and J by 1 base, with 14 bases between. In germline, CDR1 is SQVTM, CDR2 ANQGSEA. The CDR3 spans 15 residues. The CDR3 sequence is CSVEKSYSGNTEAFF. Written as DNA, the CDR3 is TGCAGCGTTGAAAAGTCGTACAGTGGGAACACTGAAGCTTTCTTT.